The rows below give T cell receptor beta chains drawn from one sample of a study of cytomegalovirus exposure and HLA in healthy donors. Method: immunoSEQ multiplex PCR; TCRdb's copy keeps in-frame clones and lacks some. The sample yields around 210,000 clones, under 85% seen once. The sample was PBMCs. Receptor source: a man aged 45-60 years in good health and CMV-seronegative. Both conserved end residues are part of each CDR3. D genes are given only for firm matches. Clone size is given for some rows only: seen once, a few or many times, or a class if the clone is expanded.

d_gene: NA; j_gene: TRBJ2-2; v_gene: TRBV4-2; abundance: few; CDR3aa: CASSLGLSNTGELFF; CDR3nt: TGTGCCAGCAGCCTGGGACTGAGTAACACCGGGGAGCTGTTTTTT
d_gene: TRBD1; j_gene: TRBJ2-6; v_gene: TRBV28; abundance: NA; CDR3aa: CASWDRGRLGGANVLTF; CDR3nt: TGTGCCAGCTGGGACAGGGGGCGTTTGGGTGGGGCCAACGTCCTGACTTTC
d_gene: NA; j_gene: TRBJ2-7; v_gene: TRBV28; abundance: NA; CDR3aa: CASRGGISYEQYF; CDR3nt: TGTGCCAGCAGAGGCGGCATATCCTACGAGCAGTACTTC
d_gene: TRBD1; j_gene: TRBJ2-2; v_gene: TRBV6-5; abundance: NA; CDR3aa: CASSSVQGFPGELFF; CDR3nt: TGTGCCAGCAGTTCCGTACAGGGGTTTCCCGGGGAGCTGTTTTTT
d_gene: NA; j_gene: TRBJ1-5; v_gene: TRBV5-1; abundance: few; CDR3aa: CASSLMGGDGQPQHF; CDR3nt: TGCGCCAGCAGCTTGATGGGGGGGGACGGGCAGCCCCAGCATTTT
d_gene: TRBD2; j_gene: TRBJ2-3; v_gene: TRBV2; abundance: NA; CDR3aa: CASSPRTSGTDTQYF; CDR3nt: TGTGCCAGCAGCCCTCGGACTAGCGGCACAGATACGCAGTATTTT
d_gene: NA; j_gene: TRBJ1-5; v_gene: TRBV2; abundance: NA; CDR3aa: CASTGEGFERQPQHF; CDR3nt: TGTGCCAGCACTGGAGAGGGATTTGAACGTCAGCCCCAGCATTTT
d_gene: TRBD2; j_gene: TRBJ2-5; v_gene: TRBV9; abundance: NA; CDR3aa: CASNPGLASPGTQYF; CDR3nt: TGTGCCAGCAACCCGGGACTAGCGAGCCCAGGAACCCAGTACTTC
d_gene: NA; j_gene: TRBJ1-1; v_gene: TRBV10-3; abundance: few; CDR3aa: CAISTGETSAFF; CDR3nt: TGTGCCATCTCTACGGGGGAGACCTCGGCTTTCTTT
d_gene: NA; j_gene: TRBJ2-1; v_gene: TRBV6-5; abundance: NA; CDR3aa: CASSYFLASSYNEQFF; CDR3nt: TGTGCCAGCAGTTACTTCCTGGCAAGCTCCTACAATGAGCAGTTCTTC
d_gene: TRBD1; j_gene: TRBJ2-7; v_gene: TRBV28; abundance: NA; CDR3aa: CASLTGSSYEQYF; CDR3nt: TGTGCCAGCCTGACAGGGAGCTCCTACGAGCAGTACTTC
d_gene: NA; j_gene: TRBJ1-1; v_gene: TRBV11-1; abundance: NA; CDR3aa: CASSQQVLNTEAFF; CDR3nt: TGTGCCAGCAGCCAACAGGTTTTGAACACTGAAGCTTTCTTT
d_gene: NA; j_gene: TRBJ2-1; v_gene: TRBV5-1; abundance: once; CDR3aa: CASSLAQGSYNEQFF; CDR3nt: TGCGCCAGCAGCTTGGCGCAGGGCTCTTACAATGAGCAGTTCTTC
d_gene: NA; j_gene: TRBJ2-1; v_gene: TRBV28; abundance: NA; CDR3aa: CASSSLRYEQFF; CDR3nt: TGTGCCAGCAGTTCCCTCCGGTATGAGCAGTTCTTC
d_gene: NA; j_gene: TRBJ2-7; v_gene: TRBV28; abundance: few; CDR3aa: CASSFWDTNYEQYF; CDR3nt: TGTGCCAGCAGTTTCTGGGACACCAACTACGAGCAGTACTTC
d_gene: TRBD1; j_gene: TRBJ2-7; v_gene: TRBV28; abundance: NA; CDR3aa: CASSSPAGGFYEQYF; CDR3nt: TGTGCCAGCAGTTCCCCGGCAGGGGGCTTTTACGAGCAGTACTTC
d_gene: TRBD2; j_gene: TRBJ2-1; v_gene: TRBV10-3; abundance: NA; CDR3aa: CAIRGGGSNEQFF; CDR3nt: TGTGCCATCAGAGGAGGCGGGAGCAATGAGCAGTTCTTC
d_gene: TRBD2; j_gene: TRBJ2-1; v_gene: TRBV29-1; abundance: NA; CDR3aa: CSVEGGLAGEYNEQFF; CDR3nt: TGCAGCGTTGAGGGGGGACTAGCGGGAGAGTACAATGAGCAGTTCTTC
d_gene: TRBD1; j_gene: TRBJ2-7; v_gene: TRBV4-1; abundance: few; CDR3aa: CASSQEGQGWNEQYF; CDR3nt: TGCGCCAGCAGCCAAGAGGGACAGGGGTGGAACGAGCAGTACTTC
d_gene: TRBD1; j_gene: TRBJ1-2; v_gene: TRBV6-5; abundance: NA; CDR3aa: CASSIGGNGYTF; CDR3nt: TGTGCCAGCAGTATAGGGGGCAATGGCTACACCTTC
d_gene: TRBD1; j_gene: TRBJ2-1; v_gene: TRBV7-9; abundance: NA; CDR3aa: CASSLVDRGPFNNEQFF; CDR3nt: TGTGCCAGCAGCTTAGTGGACAGGGGTCCATTCAACAATGAGCAGTTCTTC
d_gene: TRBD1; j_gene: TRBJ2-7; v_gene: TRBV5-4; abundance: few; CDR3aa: CASSWQGAFEQYF; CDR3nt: TGTGCCAGCAGCTGGCAGGGGGCGTTCGAGCAGTACTTC
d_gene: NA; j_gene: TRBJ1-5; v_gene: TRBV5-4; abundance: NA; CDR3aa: CASSRGGFDNQPQHF; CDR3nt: TGTGCCAGCAGCCGAGGAGGGTTCGACAATCAGCCCCAGCATTTT
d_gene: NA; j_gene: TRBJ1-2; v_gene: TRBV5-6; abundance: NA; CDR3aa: CASSFIGVQAYGYTF; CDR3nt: TGTGCCAGCAGCTTCATAGGGGTCCAGGCCTATGGCTACACCTTC
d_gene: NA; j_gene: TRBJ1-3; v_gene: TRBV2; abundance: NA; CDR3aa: CASSLRNTIYF; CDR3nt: TGTGCCAGCAGCTTAAGAAACACCATATATTTT
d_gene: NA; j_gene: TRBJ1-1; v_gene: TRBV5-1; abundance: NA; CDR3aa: CASRTTDMNTEAFF; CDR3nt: TGCGCCAGCAGGACGACAGACATGAACACTGAAGCTTTCTTT
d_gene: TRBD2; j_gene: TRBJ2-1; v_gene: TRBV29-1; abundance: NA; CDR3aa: CSVERTSGGGENYNEQFF; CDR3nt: TGCAGCGTTGAAAGGACTAGCGGAGGCGGTGAGAACTACAATGAGCAGTTCTTC
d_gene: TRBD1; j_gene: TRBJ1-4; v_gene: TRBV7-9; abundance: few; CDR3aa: CASSIGQGANVEKLFF; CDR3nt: TGTGCCAGCAGTATAGGACAGGGGGCGAATGTGGAAAAACTGTTTTTT
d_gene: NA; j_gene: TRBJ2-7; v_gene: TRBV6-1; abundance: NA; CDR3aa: CASLTLLSSYEQYF; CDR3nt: TGTGCCAGCTTGACACTCTTAAGCTCCTACGAGCAGTACTTC
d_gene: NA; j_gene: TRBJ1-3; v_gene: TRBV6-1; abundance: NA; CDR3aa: CASTDTAQNTIYF; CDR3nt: TGTGCCAGCACGGACACCGCTCAAAACACCATATATTTT
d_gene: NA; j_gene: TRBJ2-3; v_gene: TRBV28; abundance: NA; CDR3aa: CASSFLASTDTQYF; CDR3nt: TGTGCCAGCAGTTTCCTAGCGAGCACAGATACGCAGTATTTT
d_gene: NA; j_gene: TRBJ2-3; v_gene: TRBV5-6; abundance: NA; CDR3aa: CASSYPGGTDTQYF; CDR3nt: TGTGCCAGCAGCTACCCCGGGGGCACAGATACGCAGTATTTT
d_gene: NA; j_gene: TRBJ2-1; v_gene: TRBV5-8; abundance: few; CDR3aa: CASSSGLQPSNEQFF; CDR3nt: TGTGCCAGCAGCTCGGGACTCCAACCGAGTAATGAGCAGTTCTTC
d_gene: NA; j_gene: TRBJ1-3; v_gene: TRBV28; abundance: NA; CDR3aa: CASTVSITEQGTIGNTIYF; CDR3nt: TGTGCCAGCACCGTGTCCATAACCGAACAGGGCACCATCGGAAACACCATATATTTT
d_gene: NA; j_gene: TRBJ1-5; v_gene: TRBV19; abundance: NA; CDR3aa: CASSPGGAAQPQHF; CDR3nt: TGTGCCAGTAGCCCTGGGGGGGCTGCGCAGCCCCAGCATTTT